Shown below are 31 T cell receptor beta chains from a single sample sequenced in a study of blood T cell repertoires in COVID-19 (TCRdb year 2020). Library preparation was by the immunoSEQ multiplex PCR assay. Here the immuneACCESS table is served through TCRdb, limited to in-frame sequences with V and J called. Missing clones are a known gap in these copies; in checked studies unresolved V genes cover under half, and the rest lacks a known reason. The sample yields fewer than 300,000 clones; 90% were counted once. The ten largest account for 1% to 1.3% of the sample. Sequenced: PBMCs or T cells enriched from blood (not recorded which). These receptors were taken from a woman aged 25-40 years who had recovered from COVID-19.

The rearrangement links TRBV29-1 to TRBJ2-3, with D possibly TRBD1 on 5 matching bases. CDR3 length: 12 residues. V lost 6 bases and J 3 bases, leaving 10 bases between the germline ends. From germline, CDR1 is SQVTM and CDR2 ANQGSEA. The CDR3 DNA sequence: TGCAGCGTGCGCAGGGATACAGATACGCAGTATTTT. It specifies CSVRRDTDTQYF.

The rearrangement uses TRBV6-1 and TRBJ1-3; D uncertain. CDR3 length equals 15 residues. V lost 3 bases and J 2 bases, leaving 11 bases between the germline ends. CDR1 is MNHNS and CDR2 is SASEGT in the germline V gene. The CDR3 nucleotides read TGTGCCAGCAGTGACGGGTCACCCCCTGGAAACACCATATATTTT. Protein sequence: CASSDGSPPGNTIYF.

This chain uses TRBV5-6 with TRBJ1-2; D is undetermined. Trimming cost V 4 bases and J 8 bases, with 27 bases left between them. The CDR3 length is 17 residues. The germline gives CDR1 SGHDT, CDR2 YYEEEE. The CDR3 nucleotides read TGTGCCAGCAGCAGATCGGTTGGCCGAGATCGGGATCGAGGCTACACCTTC. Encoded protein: CASSRSVGRDRDRGYTF.

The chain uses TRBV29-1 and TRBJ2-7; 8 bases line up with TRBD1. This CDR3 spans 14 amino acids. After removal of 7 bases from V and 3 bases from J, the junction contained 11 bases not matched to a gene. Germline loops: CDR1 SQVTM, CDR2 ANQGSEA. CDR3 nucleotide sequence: TGCAGCGCACAAAGGGGTACAGGGGGCTACGAGCAGTACTTC. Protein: CSAQRGTGGYEQYF.

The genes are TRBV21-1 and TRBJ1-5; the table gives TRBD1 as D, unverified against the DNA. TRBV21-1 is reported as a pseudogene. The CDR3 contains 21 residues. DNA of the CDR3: TGTGCCAGCAGCTCTCGGACAGGGTGGAACCCCAAGCGTTATAGCAATCAGCCCCAGCATTTT. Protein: CASSSRTGWNPKRYSNQPQHF.

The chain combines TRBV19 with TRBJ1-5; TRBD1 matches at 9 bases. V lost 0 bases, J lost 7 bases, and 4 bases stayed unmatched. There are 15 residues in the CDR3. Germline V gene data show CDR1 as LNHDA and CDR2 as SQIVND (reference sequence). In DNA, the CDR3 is TGTGCCAGTAGTATAGACACAGGGGGCGGACAGCCCCAGCATTTT. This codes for CASSIDTGGGQPQHF.

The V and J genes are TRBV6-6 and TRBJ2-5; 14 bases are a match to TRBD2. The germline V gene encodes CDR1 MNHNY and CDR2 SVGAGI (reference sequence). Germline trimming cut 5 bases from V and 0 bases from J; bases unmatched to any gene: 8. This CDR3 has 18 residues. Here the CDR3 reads CASSRLGTSGSYQETQYF. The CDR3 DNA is TGTGCCAGCAGTCGATTAGGGACTAGCGGGAGCTACCAAGAGACCCAGTACTTC.

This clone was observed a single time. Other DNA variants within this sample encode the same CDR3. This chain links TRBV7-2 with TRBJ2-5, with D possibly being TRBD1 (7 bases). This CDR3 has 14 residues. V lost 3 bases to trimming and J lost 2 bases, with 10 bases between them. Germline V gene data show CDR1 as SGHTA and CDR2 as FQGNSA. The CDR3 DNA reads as TGTGCCAGCAGCTTGCAGGGGGGACAAGAGACCCAGTACTTC. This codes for CASSLQGGQETQYF.

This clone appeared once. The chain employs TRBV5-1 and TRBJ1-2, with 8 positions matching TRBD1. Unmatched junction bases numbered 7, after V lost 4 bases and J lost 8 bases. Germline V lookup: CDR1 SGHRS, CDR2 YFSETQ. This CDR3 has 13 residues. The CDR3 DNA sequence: TGCGCCAGCAGCGAGGGACAGGACTGGGGCTACACCTTC. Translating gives CASSEGQDWGYTF.

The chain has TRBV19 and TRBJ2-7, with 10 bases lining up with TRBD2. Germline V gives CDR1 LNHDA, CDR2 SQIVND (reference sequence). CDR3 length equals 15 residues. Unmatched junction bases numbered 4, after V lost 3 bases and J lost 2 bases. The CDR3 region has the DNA TGTGCCAGTAGTATCTCAGCGGGAGGGACCTACGAGCAGTACTTC. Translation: CASSISAGGTYEQYF.

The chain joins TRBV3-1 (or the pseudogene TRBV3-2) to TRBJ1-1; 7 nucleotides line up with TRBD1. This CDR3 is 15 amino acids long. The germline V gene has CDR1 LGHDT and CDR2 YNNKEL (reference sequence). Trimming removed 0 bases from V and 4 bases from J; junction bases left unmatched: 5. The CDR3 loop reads CASSQEPGGFTEAFF. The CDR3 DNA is TGTGCCAGCAGCCAAGAACCAGGGGGGTTCACTGAAGCTTTCTTT.

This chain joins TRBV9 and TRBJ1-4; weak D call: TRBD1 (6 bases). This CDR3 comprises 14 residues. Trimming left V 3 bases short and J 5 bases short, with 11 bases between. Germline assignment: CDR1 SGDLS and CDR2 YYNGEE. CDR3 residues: CASSATGANEKLFF. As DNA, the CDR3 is TGTGCCAGCAGCGCGACAGGAGCCAATGAAAAACTGTTTTTT. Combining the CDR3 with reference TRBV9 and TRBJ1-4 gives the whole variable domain DSGVTQTPKHLITATGQRVTLRCSPRSGDLSVYWYQQSLDQGLQFLIQYYNGEERAKGNILERFSAQQFPDLHSELNLSSLELGDSALYFCASSATGANEKLFFGSGTQLSVL.

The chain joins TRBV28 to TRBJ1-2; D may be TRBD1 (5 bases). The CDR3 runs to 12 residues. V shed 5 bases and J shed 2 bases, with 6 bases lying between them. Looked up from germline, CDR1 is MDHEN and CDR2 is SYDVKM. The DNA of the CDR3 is TGTGCCAGCAGTCGGACAAACTATGGCTACACCTTC. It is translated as CASSRTNYGYTF.

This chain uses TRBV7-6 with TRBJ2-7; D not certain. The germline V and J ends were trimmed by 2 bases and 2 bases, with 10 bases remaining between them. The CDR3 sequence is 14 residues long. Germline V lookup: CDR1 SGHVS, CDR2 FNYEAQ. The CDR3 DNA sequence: TGTGCCAGCAGCTTAAACCTACAGACCTACGAGCAGTACTTC. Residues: CASSLNLQTYEQYF.

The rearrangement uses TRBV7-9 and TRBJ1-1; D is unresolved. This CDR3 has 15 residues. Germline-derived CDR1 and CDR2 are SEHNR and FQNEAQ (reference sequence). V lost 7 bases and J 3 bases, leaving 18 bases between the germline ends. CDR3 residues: CASTPRGGVDTEAFF. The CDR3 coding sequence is TGTGCCAGCACCCCCCGGGGTGGGGTCGACACTGAAGCTTTCTTT.

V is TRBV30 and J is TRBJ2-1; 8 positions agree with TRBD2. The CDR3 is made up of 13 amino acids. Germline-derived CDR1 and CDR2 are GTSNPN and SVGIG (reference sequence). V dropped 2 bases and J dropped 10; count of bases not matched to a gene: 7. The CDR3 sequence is CAWSPTSGTEQFF. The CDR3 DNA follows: TGTGCCTGGAGTCCTACTAGCGGTACAGAGCAGTTCTTC.

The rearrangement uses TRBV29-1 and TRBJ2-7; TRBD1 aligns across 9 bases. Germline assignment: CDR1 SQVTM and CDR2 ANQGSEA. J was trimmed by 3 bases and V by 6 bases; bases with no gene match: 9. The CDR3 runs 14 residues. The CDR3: CSVRIGTGNYEQYF. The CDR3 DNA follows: TGCAGCGTCAGAATCGGGACAGGGAACTACGAGCAGTACTTC.

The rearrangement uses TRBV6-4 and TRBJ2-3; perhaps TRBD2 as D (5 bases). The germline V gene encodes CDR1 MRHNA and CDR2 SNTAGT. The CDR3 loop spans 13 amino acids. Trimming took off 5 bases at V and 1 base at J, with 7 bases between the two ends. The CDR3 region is CASSYGGTDTQYF. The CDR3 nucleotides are TGTGCCAGCAGTTACGGGGGCACAGATACGCAGTATTTT.

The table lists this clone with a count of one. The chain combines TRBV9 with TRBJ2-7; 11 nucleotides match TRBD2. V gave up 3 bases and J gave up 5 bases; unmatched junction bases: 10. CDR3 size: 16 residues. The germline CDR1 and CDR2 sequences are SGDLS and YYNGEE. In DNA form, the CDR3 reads TGTGCCAGCAGCGCCCGAACAGGGACTAGCGGCGACGAGCAGTACTTC. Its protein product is CASSARTGTSGDEQYF.

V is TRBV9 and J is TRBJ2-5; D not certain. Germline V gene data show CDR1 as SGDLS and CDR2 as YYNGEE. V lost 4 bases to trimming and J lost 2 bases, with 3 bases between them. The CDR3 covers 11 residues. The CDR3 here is CASSSQETQYF. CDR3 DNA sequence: TGTGCCAGCAGCTCACAAGAGACCCAGTACTTC.

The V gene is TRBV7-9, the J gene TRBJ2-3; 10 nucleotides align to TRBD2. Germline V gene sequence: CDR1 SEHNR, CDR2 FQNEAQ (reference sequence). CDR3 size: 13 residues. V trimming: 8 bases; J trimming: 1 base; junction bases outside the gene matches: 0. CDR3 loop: CASGLAGTDTQYF. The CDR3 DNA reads TGTGCCAGCGGACTAGCGGGCACAGATACGCAGTATTTT.

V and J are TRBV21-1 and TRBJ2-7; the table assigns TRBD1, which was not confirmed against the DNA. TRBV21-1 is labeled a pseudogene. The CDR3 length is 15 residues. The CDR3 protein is CASSSGTGNAYEQYF. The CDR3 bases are TGTGCCAGCAGCTCCGGGACAGGGAATGCCTACGAGCAGTACTTC.

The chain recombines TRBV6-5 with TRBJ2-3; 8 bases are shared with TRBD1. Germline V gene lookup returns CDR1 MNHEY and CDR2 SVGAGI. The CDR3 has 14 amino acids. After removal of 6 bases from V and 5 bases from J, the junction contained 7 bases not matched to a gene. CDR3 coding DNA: TGTGCCAGCAGCGACAGGGGATTAGGAGATACGCAGTATTTT. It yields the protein CASSDRGLGDTQYF.

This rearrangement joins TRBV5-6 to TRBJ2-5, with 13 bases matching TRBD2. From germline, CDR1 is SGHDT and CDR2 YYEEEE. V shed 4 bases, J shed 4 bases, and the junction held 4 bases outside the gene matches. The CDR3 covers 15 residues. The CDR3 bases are TGTGCCAGCAGCGGGGGACTAGCGGGATCAGAGACCCAGTACTTC. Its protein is CASSGGLAGSETQYF.

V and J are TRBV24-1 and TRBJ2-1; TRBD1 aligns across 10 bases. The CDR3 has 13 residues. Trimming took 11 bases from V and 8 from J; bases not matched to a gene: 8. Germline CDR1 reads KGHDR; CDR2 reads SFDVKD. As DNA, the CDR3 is TGTGCCATAAAGGGACAGGGGAAGTATGAGCAGTTCTTC. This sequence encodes CAIKGQGKYEQFF.

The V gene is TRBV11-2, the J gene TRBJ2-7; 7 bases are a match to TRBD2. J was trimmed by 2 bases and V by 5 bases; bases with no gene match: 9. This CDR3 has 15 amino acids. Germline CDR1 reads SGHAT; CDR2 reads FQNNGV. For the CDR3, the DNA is TGTGCCAGCAGCCAAGAGGGGACTACCGCCTACGAGCAGTACTTC. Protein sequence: CASSQEGTTAYEQYF.

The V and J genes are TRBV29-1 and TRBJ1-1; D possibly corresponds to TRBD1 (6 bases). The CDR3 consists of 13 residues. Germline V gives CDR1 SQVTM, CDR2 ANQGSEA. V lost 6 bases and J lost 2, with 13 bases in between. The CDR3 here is CSVRLQGNTEAFF. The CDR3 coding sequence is TGCAGCGTAAGACTACAGGGAAACACTGAAGCTTTCTTT. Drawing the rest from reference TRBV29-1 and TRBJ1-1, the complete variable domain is SAVISQKPSRDICQRGTSLTIQCQVDSQVTMMFWYRQQPGQSLTLIATANQGSEATYESGFVIDKFPISRPNLTFSTLTVSNMSPEDSSIYLCSVRLQGNTEAFFGQGTRLTVV.

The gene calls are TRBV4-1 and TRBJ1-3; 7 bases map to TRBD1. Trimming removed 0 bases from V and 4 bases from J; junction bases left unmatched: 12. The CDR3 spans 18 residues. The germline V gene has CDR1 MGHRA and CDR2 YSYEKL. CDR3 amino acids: CASSQEGTANFGGNTIYF. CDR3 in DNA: TGCGCCAGCAGCCAAGAAGGGACAGCCAATTTTGGGGGAAACACCATATATTTT.

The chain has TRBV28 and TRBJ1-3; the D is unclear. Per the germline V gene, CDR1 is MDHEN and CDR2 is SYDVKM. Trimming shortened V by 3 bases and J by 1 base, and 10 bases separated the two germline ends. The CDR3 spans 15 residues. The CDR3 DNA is TGTGCCAGCAGTTTGAGCAGACTTTCTGGAAACACCATATATTTT. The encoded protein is CASSLSRLSGNTIYF.

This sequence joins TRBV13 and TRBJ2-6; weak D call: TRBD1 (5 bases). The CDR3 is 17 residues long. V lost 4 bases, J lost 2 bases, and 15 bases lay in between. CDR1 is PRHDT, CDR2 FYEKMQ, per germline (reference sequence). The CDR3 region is CASSYQGVKTGANVLTF. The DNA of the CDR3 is TGTGCCAGCAGCTATCAGGGTGTTAAGACTGGGGCCAACGTCCTGACTTTC.

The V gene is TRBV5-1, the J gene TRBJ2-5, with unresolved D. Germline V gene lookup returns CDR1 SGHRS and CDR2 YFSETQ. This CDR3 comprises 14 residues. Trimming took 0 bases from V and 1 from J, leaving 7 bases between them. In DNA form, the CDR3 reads TGCGCCAGCAGCTTGGGTCCAGTCCAAGAGACCCAGTACTTC. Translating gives CASSLGPVQETQYF.